The clone carrying this T cell receptor beta chain was counted many times. Its antigen is as yet unknown. This record belongs to a study of response to subunit inactivated influenza vaccine. Germline V gene lookup returns CDR1 SGHTA and CDR2 FQGTGA. This CDR3 has 15 residues. The ends lost 4 bases at V and 0 bases at J; junction bases unmatched: 1. MiXCR, applied by TCRdb to the RT-PCR reads, yields one record per CDR3 protein. The sample has 700,000 to 800,000 distinct CDR3 sequences; approximately 18% are singletons. Notes on the study in general: A suggestion made by the authors is that each seasonal influenza vaccination recruits few new T cells.

The input for sequencing was PBMCs from blood, taken 5 days after vaccination. The TCR comes from a man aged 45-65 years who received an inactivated influenza vaccine. V is TRBV7-3 and J is TRBJ2-2; 8 bases match TRBD1. The CDR3 spells CASSSGGANTGELFF. CDR3 nucleotides: TGTGCCAGCAGCTCAGGGGGCGCGAACACCGGGGAGCTGTTTTTT.